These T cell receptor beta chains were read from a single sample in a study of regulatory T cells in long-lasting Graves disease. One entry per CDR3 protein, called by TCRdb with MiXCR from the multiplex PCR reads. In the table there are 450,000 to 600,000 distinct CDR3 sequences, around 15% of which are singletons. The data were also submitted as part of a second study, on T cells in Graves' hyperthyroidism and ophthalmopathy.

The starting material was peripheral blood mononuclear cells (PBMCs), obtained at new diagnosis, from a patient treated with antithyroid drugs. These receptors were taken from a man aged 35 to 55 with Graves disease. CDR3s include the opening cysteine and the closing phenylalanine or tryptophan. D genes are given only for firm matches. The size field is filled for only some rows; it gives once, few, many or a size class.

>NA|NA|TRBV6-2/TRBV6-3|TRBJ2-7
CASSFRGTDAYEQYF
TGTGCCAGCAGTTTCCGCGGCACTGACGCCTACGAGCAGTACTTC
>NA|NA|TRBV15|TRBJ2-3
CATSKSQGSLTGTQYF
TGTGCCACCAGCAAGTCACAGGGATCGCTTACAGGGACGCAGTATTTT
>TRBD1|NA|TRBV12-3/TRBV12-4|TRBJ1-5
CASRAQGGRQPQHF
TGTGCCAGCAGGGCCCAGGGGGGGCGTCAGCCCCAGCATTTT
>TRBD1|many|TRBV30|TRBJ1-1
CAFLTGGDTEAFF
TGTGCCTTCCTGACAGGGGGGGACACTGAAGCTTTCTTT
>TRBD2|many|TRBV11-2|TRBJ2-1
CASSPRGGLAAYNEQFF
TGTGCCAGCAGCCCTCGGGGGGGACTAGCGGCCTACAATGAGCAGTTCTTC
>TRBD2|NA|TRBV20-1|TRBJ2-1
CSARDYTSGRFNEQFF
TGCAGTGCTAGAGACTACACTAGCGGGAGATTCAATGAGCAGTTCTTC
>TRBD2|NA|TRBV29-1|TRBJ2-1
CSVEGAGGDEQFF
TGCAGCGTTGAGGGGGCGGGAGGGGACGAGCAGTTCTTC
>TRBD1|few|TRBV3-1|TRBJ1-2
CASSPNLQGALGYGYTF
TGTGCCAGCAGCCCCAACCTACAGGGGGCGCTCGGCTATGGCTACACCTTC
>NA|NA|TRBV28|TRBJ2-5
CASSLVHQETQYF
TGTGCCAGCAGTTTAGTCCACCAAGAGACCCAGTACTTC
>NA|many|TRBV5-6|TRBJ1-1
CASSGGLTEAFF
TGTGCCAGCAGCGGGGGACTCACTGAAGCTTTCTTT
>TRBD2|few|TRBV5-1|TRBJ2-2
CASSPGLAGASNTGELFF
TGCGCCAGCAGCCCGGGACTAGCGGGAGCCTCGAACACCGGGGAGCTGTTTTTT
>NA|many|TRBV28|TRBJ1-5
CASSLSGPRPQHF
TGTGCCAGCAGTTTATCGGGACCCAGGCCCCAGCATTTT
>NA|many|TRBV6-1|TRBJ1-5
CASNPSGQVNQPQHF
TGTGCCAGCAACCCCTCGGGCCAGGTCAATCAGCCCCAGCATTTT
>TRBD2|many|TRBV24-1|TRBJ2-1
CATSDSTSAGFEQFF
TGTGCCACCAGTGATTCGACTAGCGCGGGCTTTGAGCAGTTCTTC
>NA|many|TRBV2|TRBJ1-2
CASSEGQGGGYTF
TGTGCCAGCAGTGAAGGCCAGGGTGGAGGCTACACCTTC
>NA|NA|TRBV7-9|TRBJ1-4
CASSPSWELHNEKLFF
TGTGCCAGCAGCCCCAGTTGGGAACTACATAATGAAAAACTGTTTTTT
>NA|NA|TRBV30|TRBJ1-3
CAWSDGQTFRGNTIYF
TGTGCCTGGAGTGACGGACAGACCTTTCGGGGAAACACCATATATTTT
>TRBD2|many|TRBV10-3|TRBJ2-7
CAISDGTSGTYEQYF
TGTGCCATCAGTGACGGGACTAGCGGGACCTACGAGCAGTACTTC
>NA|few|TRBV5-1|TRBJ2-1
CASSLAVYEQFF
TGCGCCAGCAGCTTGGCAGTATATGAGCAGTTCTTC
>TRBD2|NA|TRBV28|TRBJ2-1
CASSIGTSEYNEQFF
TGTGCCAGCAGCATCGGGACTAGCGAGTACAATGAGCAGTTCTTC
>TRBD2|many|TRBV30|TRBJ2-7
CACTSGRSYEQYF
TGTGCCTGTACTAGCGGGAGAAGCTACGAGCAGTACTTC
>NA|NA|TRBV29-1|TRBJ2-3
CSVEGDTQYF
TGCAGCGTTGAGGGCGATACGCAGTATTTT
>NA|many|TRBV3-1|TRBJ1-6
CASSQAARDSPLHF
TGTGCCAGCAGCCAAGCGGCCCGGGATTCACCCCTCCACTTT
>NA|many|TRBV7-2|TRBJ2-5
CASSLLGLLSQETQYF
TGTGCCAGCAGCTTACTGGGACTTCTCTCTCAAGAGACCCAGTACTTC
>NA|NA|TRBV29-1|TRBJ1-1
CSVEEPFTEAFF
TGCAGCGTTGAGGAGCCTTTCACTGAAGCTTTCTTT
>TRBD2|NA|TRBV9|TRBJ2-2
CASSVTSGWDTGELFF
TGTGCCAGCAGCGTGACTAGCGGGTGGGACACCGGGGAGCTGTTTTTT
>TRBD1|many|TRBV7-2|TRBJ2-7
CASSSPDRAKYF
TGTGCCAGCAGCTCTCCGGACAGGGCGAAGTACTTC
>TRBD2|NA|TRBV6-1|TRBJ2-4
CASGGGSAKNIQYF
TGTGCCTCGGGGGGAGGATCGGCCAAAAACATTCAGTACTTC
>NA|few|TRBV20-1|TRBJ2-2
CSARDQGPANTGELFF
TGCAGTGCTAGAGATCAGGGCCCGGCGAACACCGGGGAGCTGTTTTTT
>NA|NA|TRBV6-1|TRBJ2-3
CASITRAADTQYF
TGTGCCAGCATTACCCGCGCTGCAGATACGCAGTATTTT
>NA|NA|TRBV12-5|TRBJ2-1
CASWSRDSTTGTSYNEQFF
TGTGCTAGTTGGTCACGGGACAGTACAACCGGGACTTCCTACAATGAGCAGTTCTTC
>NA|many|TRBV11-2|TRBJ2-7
CASSQIASSSYEQYF
TGTGCCAGCAGCCAAATAGCGAGTAGCTCCTACGAGCAGTACTTC
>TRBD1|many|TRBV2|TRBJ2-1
CASSEQPGQVGYNEQFF
TGTGCCAGCAGTGAGCAACCGGGACAGGTGGGGTACAATGAGCAGTTCTTC
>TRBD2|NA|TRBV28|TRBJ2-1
CASSPGTSGSLYEQFF
TGTGCCAGCAGCCCTGGGACTAGCGGGAGCTTGTATGAGCAGTTCTTC
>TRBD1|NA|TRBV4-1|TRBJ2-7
CASSQDRDRGQGYEQYF
TGCGCCAGCAGCCAAGACAGAGACAGGGGGCAGGGATACGAGCAGTACTTC
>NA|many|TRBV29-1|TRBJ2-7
CSVAPDRTYEQYF
TGCAGCGTCGCCCCAGACAGGACCTACGAGCAGTACTTC
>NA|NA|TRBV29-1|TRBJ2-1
CSVETNPANEQFF
TGCAGCGTTGAAACCAATCCTGCCAATGAGCAGTTCTTC